The rows below give T cell receptor beta chains drawn from one sample of a study of T-cell reconstitution after alpha-beta-depleted transplantation in children. TCRdb independently ran MiXCR on the PCR reads; one entry per CDR3 protein. The top ten hold around 30% of the sample, which has about 980,000 distinct CDR3 sequences, roughly 29% seen once. Sequencing was performed on PBMCs, mostly from graft donor cells, taken 360 days after TCRalphabeta/CD19-depleted stem cell transplant. All receptors derive from a boy younger than two who had a stem cell transplant for SCID, so the T cells may come from the graft donor. CDR3s include the opening cysteine and the closing phenylalanine or tryptophan. Fields, in order: J gene, clone size, D gene, V gene, CDR3 DNA, CDR3 protein. The D gene is left open where the match is weak. A row's size may be missing; if present it is once, few, many or a size class.

J gene: TRBJ2-1; clone size: NA; D gene: TRBD2; V gene: TRBV18; CDR3 DNA: TGTGCCAGCTCACCACCGACTAGCGGGGGGGCCAGGCATGAGCAGTTCTTC; CDR3 protein: CASSPPTSGGARHEQFF
J gene: TRBJ2-5; clone size: once; D gene: NA; V gene: TRBV20-1; CDR3 DNA: TGCAGTGCCGGCGGTGGGGGGAAGAGAGAGACCCAGTACTTC; CDR3 protein: CSAGGGGKRETQYF
J gene: TRBJ1-2; clone size: few; D gene: TRBD1; V gene: TRBV20-1; CDR3 DNA: TGCAGTGCTACACGGGACAGGTCGGGAGGCGGCTACACCTTC; CDR3 protein: CSATRDRSGGGYTF
J gene: TRBJ2-5; clone size: NA; D gene: NA; V gene: TRBV7-2; CDR3 DNA: TGTGCCAGCAGCTTTTTGGTCCCTGGGGAGACCCAGTACTTC; CDR3 protein: CASSFLVPGETQYF
J gene: TRBJ2-3; clone size: NA; D gene: NA; V gene: TRBV6-2/TRBV6-3; CDR3 DNA: TGTGCCAGCAGCTCTCTGGGATTCATCCGCACAGATACGCAGTATTTT; CDR3 protein: CASSSLGFIRTDTQYF
J gene: TRBJ2-7; clone size: NA; D gene: NA; V gene: TRBV5-1; CDR3 DNA: TGCGCCAGCAGCTTGGCTGGGGGGACTGCAGCCTACGAGCAGTACTTC; CDR3 protein: CASSLAGGTAAYEQYF
J gene: TRBJ1-6; clone size: NA; D gene: NA; V gene: TRBV12-3/TRBV12-4; CDR3 DNA: TGTGCCAGCAGTTTACGGGGCCTCTATAATTCACCCCTCCACTTT; CDR3 protein: CASSLRGLYNSPLHF
J gene: TRBJ2-1; clone size: NA; D gene: TRBD2; V gene: TRBV13; CDR3 DNA: TGTGCCAGCAGCCTGACTAGCGGGGACAAGCAGTTCTTC; CDR3 protein: CASSLTSGDKQFF
J gene: TRBJ2-4; clone size: NA; D gene: NA; V gene: TRBV30; CDR3 DNA: TGTGCCTGGAGTGGGGCCCCGGGGCCCTCCCTAAGAATCAAAAACATTCAGTACTTC; CDR3 protein: CAWSGAPGPSLRIKNIQYF
J gene: TRBJ2-1; clone size: NA; D gene: TRBD1; V gene: TRBV12-3/TRBV12-4; CDR3 DNA: TGTGCCAGCAGTATCCGACCGGGACAGGGGACCAATGAGCAGTTCTTC; CDR3 protein: CASSIRPGQGTNEQFF
J gene: TRBJ2-7; clone size: NA; D gene: TRBD1; V gene: TRBV15; CDR3 DNA: TGTGCCACCAGCAGAGATAAGGGGACAGGGACTATCCAGTACTTC; CDR3 protein: CATSRDKGTGTIQYF
J gene: TRBJ2-1; clone size: few; D gene: NA; V gene: TRBV11-2; CDR3 DNA: TGTGCCAGCAGCCTGGAGGGACTGTCGTATTCCTACAATGAGCAGTTCTTC; CDR3 protein: CASSLEGLSYSYNEQFF
J gene: TRBJ2-5; clone size: few; D gene: NA; V gene: TRBV5-1; CDR3 DNA: TGCGCCAGCAGCACCTTAGCGGAAGAGACCCAGTACTTC; CDR3 protein: CASSTLAEETQYF
J gene: TRBJ2-1; clone size: few; D gene: TRBD1; V gene: TRBV6-5; CDR3 DNA: TGTGCCAGCAGTTACTCAGGGGGCCCCAATGAGCAGTTCTTC; CDR3 protein: CASSYSGGPNEQFF
J gene: TRBJ2-3; clone size: few; D gene: NA; V gene: TRBV12-3/TRBV12-4; CDR3 DNA: TGTGCCAGCAGCTCACGCGGGCTCGGGACAGATACGCAGTATTTT; CDR3 protein: CASSSRGLGTDTQYF
J gene: TRBJ2-1; clone size: few; D gene: NA; V gene: TRBV21-1; CDR3 DNA: TGTGCCAGCAGCAAAGGTCTAGCGGGGGGATACAATGAGCAGTTCTTC; CDR3 protein: CASSKGLAGGYNEQFF
J gene: TRBJ2-7; clone size: few; D gene: NA; V gene: TRBV20-1; CDR3 DNA: TGCACTACACGACGAGGAAACTACGAGCAGTACTTC; CDR3 protein: CTTRRGNYEQYF
J gene: TRBJ2-7; clone size: NA; D gene: NA; V gene: TRBV4-1; CDR3 DNA: TGCGCCAGCAGCCAAGATCCAGGGTGGAGGTCCTACGAGCAGTACTTC; CDR3 protein: CASSQDPGWRSYEQYF
J gene: TRBJ1-5; clone size: few; D gene: TRBD1; V gene: TRBV4-2; CDR3 DNA: TGTGCCAGCAGCCAAGTTTTCGTGGGACAGGACAATCAGCCCCAGCATTTT; CDR3 protein: CASSQVFVGQDNQPQHF
J gene: TRBJ2-1; clone size: few; D gene: TRBD2; V gene: TRBV10-3; CDR3 DNA: TGTGCCATCAGTGAGTATGGACTAGCGGGGTTAACACGCCAGTTCTTC; CDR3 protein: CAISEYGLAGLTRQFF
J gene: TRBJ1-5; clone size: NA; D gene: TRBD1; V gene: TRBV7-2; CDR3 DNA: TGTGCCAGCAGCCCCGGGGACAGGGTTGGGTCGCAGCATTTT; CDR3 protein: CASSPGDRVGSQHF
J gene: TRBJ2-1; clone size: NA; D gene: NA; V gene: TRBV5-1; CDR3 DNA: TGCGCCAGCACCTCCTGGGGGGCGGAGAGGGACAATGAGCAGTTCTTC; CDR3 protein: CASTSWGAERDNEQFF
J gene: TRBJ2-2; clone size: NA; D gene: NA; V gene: TRBV20-1; CDR3 DNA: TGCAGTGCTAGAGATCCCTCCACTGTCACCGGGGAGCTGTTTTTT; CDR3 protein: CSARDPSTVTGELFF
J gene: TRBJ1-2; clone size: NA; D gene: TRBD1; V gene: TRBV20-1; CDR3 DNA: TGCAGTGCTACAGGGGGCGCCAGACAAAACTATGGCTACACCTTC; CDR3 protein: CSATGGARQNYGYTF
J gene: TRBJ2-1; clone size: NA; D gene: NA; V gene: TRBV12-3/TRBV12-4; CDR3 DNA: TGTGCCAGCAGTTTACTCTCGGCGAACCCCCACAATGAGCAGTTCTTC; CDR3 protein: CASSLLSANPHNEQFF
J gene: TRBJ2-3; clone size: many; D gene: NA; V gene: TRBV2; CDR3 DNA: TGTGCCAGCAGTCTCCCCGCGAGAGATACGCAGTATTTT; CDR3 protein: CASSLPARDTQYF
J gene: TRBJ2-3; clone size: NA; D gene: NA; V gene: TRBV7-6; CDR3 DNA: TGTGCCAGCAGCTTAGAGCTGCGGGATACGCAGTATTTT; CDR3 protein: CASSLELRDTQYF
J gene: TRBJ2-1; clone size: NA; D gene: TRBD1; V gene: TRBV10-3; CDR3 DNA: TGTGCCATCAGCCCCGCTGGGACAGGGAACAATGAGCAGTTCTTC; CDR3 protein: CAISPAGTGNNEQFF
J gene: TRBJ1-2; clone size: few; D gene: NA; V gene: TRBV12-3/TRBV12-4; CDR3 DNA: TGTGCCAGCAGCTCCGACAGTCTCTATGGCTACACCTTC; CDR3 protein: CASSSDSLYGYTF
J gene: TRBJ2-3; clone size: few; D gene: NA; V gene: TRBV29-1; CDR3 DNA: TGCAGCGTTGACGAAAGCTACGGAAATACGCAGTATTTT; CDR3 protein: CSVDESYGNTQYF
J gene: TRBJ2-5; clone size: few; D gene: TRBD2; V gene: TRBV29-1; CDR3 DNA: TGCAGCGTTGTACGTAGCGGGGGACCATCGTCCCAGTACTTC; CDR3 protein: CSVVRSGGPSSQYF
J gene: TRBJ2-1; clone size: few; D gene: TRBD2; V gene: TRBV20-1; CDR3 DNA: TGCAGTGCTAGTTCGACTAGCGGGGTACAGTATGAGCAGTTCTTC; CDR3 protein: CSASSTSGVQYEQFF
J gene: TRBJ2-7; clone size: many; D gene: NA; V gene: TRBV20-1; CDR3 DNA: TGCAGTGCTAGGAAGGACGTATCAGTTTTTGAGCAGTACTTC; CDR3 protein: CSARKDVSVFEQYF
J gene: TRBJ2-1; clone size: many; D gene: NA; V gene: TRBV18; CDR3 DNA: TGTGCCAGCTCACCACGGACGGGGTCCTACAATGAGCAGTTCTTC; CDR3 protein: CASSPRTGSYNEQFF
J gene: TRBJ1-5; clone size: NA; D gene: NA; V gene: TRBV20-1; CDR3 DNA: TGCAGTGCTAGGGGAGAGTACATAAATCAGCCCCAGCATTTT; CDR3 protein: CSARGEYINQPQHF
J gene: TRBJ2-5; clone size: NA; D gene: TRBD2; V gene: TRBV20-1; CDR3 DNA: TGCAGTGCGCCTCTAGCGGGGCTCCAAGAGACCCAGTACTTC; CDR3 protein: CSAPLAGLQETQYF
J gene: TRBJ2-2; clone size: few; D gene: NA; V gene: TRBV7-9; CDR3 DNA: TGTGCCAGCAGCCACCCGGGACTCGCGAACACCGGGGAGCTGTTTTTT; CDR3 protein: CASSHPGLANTGELFF
J gene: TRBJ1-1; clone size: NA; D gene: NA; V gene: TRBV5-1; CDR3 DNA: TGCGCCAGCAGCTTCGTCACAGGGAACACTGAAGCTTTCTTT; CDR3 protein: CASSFVTGNTEAFF
J gene: TRBJ2-1; clone size: NA; D gene: NA; V gene: TRBV9; CDR3 DNA: TGTGCCAGCAGCGTAAGTCGGGGGCCCTCCTACAATGAGCAGTTCTTC; CDR3 protein: CASSVSRGPSYNEQFF
J gene: TRBJ2-4; clone size: NA; D gene: TRBD1; V gene: TRBV6-1; CDR3 DNA: TGTGCCAGCAGTGGACAGGGGGCTAGGGGGAACATTCAGTACTTC; CDR3 protein: CASSGQGARGNIQYF
J gene: TRBJ1-6; clone size: few; D gene: TRBD1; V gene: TRBV15; CDR3 DNA: TGTGCCACCAGGGAGAGCAGACAGGGGATAAATTCACCCCTCCACTTT; CDR3 protein: CATRESRQGINSPLHF
J gene: TRBJ2-5; clone size: few; D gene: TRBD2; V gene: TRBV24-1; CDR3 DNA: TGTGCCACCGGGACTAGCGGGGGGAGAGGGCGAGAGACCCAGTACTTC; CDR3 protein: CATGTSGGRGRETQYF
J gene: TRBJ1-5; clone size: NA; D gene: NA; V gene: TRBV20-1; CDR3 DNA: TGCAGTGTCCCGGGACTACACAATCAGCCCCAGCATTTT; CDR3 protein: CSVPGLHNQPQHF
J gene: TRBJ2-7; clone size: NA; D gene: TRBD1; V gene: TRBV6-5; CDR3 DNA: TGTGCCAGCAGACCCATACCGGGACAGGGATACGAGCAGTACTTC; CDR3 protein: CASRPIPGQGYEQYF
J gene: TRBJ2-7; clone size: NA; D gene: NA; V gene: TRBV12-3/TRBV12-4; CDR3 DNA: TGTGCCAGCAGTGTCTACTACGAGCAGTACTTC; CDR3 protein: CASSVYYEQYF
J gene: TRBJ1-6; clone size: few; D gene: TRBD1; V gene: TRBV20-1; CDR3 DNA: TGCAGTGCTCTGAGGGACAGGGTGAATTCACCCCTCCACTTT; CDR3 protein: CSALRDRVNSPLHF
J gene: TRBJ2-6; clone size: few; D gene: TRBD2; V gene: TRBV9; CDR3 DNA: TGTGCCAGCAGCGTAGGTCTAGCGGAGAGCTCTGGGGCCAACGTCCTGACTTTC; CDR3 protein: CASSVGLAESSGANVLTF
J gene: TRBJ2-1; clone size: NA; D gene: NA; V gene: TRBV9; CDR3 DNA: TGTGCCAGCAGCGTAGGCGGGGGCACCTACAATGAGCAGTTCTTC; CDR3 protein: CASSVGGGTYNEQFF